The clone carrying this T cell receptor beta chain came up once. This sample stems from a study of blood T cell repertoires in COVID-19. Study at large: Sites in the United States, Italy and Spain provided acute and convalescent COVID-19 samples. Nucleic acid was either cDNA or gDNA, and it came from T cells, B-cell-depleted T cells, or PBMCs.

In the authors' workflow: Using reference gene primer amplification, nucleated cell counts were estimated. Some clones are missing from TCRdb's copy, which holds only in-frame ones; the method was immunoSEQ multiplex PCR. The DNA gave D and trimming, while V, J and clone size come from that table. This sample has 60,000 to 65,000 clones, with 88% found just once. This clonotype originated in a man in his fifties or sixties with active COVID-19. The sequenced sample consisted of peripheral blood.

CDR3 DNA: TGTGCCAGCAGCAAATCTTTGGGGGCGAAAACCAAAAACATTCAGTACTTC. This codes for CASSKSLGAKTKNIQYF. V gene TRBV21-1 combines with J gene TRBJ2-4; the table's D gene call, TRBD1, was not cross checked with the DNA. TRBV21-1 is a known pseudogene. CDR3 length: 17 residues.